This T cell receptor beta chain was sequenced for a study of blood T cell repertoires in COVID-19. Study background: Samples of COVID-19 (acute and convalescent) were obtained from the United States, Italy and Spain. The cDNA or gDNA used as material had been derived from T cells, B-cell-depleted T cells, or PBMCs.

Study processing details: Reference gene primer amplification gave estimated nucleated cell counts. Some clones are missing from TCRdb's copy, which holds only in-frame ones; the method was immunoSEQ multiplex PCR. V and J calls and clone size are copied from that table; D and trimming were computed from the DNA. Here the sample spans a few hundred thousand clones, around nine tenths being singletons. This clone was seen a single time. Source material: peripheral blood. The sequence was collected from a man aged 35 to 55 who had recovered from COVID-19.

The CDR3 sequence is CASSLGLAGPEQFF. The CDR3 DNA sequence: TGTGCCAGCAGCTTGGGACTAGCGGGGCCTGAGCAGTTCTTC. The chain uses TRBV7-6 and TRBJ2-1, with 13 bases matching TRBD2. The V and J ends lost 3 bases and 9 bases, in that order; junction bases with no gene match: 2. Germline lookup yields CDR1 SGHVS and CDR2 FNYEAQ. The CDR3 contains 14 residues.